Listed here is a single TCR beta chain. The same CDR3 arises from other DNA sequences in this sample as well. Sequencing used immunoSEQ multiplex PCR; TCRdb keeps in-frame clones, though not all of them. The sample lists nearly 600,000 clones, 95% occurring once. CD8 cells regarded as naive lacked CD45RO, were positively chosen for CCR7, and omitted terminally differentiated effector memory CD45RA+ cells. The sample comes from a study of shared clonotypes between healthy human individuals. Study as a whole: The plates for each donor numbered three CD4 naive, three CD4 memory, two CD8 naive and one CD8 memory.

V shed 2 bases and J shed 4 bases, with 9 bases lying between them. Looked up from germline, CDR1 is SGHNT and CDR2 is YYREEE (reference sequence). The CDR3 is 13 residues long. The rearrangement joins TRBV5-4 to TRBJ1-1; weak D call: TRBD1 (6 bases). The TCR comes from a woman aged 25-40 years in good health. The sequenced material came from naive CD8+ T cells sorted from blood. The CDR3 sequence is CASSFRGGTEAFF. DNA for the CDR3: TGTGCCAGCAGCTTCAGGGGCGGCACTGAAGCTTTCTTT.